This T cell receptor (beta chain) was retrieved from a study of STAT5B mutations in CD4+ large granular lymphocyte leukemia. In the study overall: Healthy donors showed HLA-associated enrichment of the CDR3 'QG' motif. The study's findings and limits: 8/27 top patient clones versus 2/35 control clones were TRBV06-family. No patients shared main leukemic clonotypes, though around 27% appeared at low frequency elsewhere. CD4-sorted patient repertoires seemed more clonal than healthy CD4+ repertoires.

CDR1 is SGHKS, CDR2 YYEKEE, per germline (reference sequence). The CDR3 spans 16 residues. Trimming at V came to 5 bases and at J to 4 bases, leaving 9 bases not matched to a gene. On this clone: Its specificity is not known.

The data were produced by immunoSEQ multiplex PCR, yet TCRdb's version contains in-frame clones alone and is incomplete. The repertoire holds 21,000 or so clones, with 79% as singletons. J is TRBJ2-2 and V is TRBV5-5, with 9 positions matching TRBD2. This TCR was recovered from a human donor in good health. The sample comprised CD4+ T cells from blood buffy coats. CDR3: CASSPRLAAPTGELFF. The CDR3 coding sequence is TGTGCCAGCAGTCCCCGACTAGCGGCACCCACCGGGGAGCTGTTTTTT.